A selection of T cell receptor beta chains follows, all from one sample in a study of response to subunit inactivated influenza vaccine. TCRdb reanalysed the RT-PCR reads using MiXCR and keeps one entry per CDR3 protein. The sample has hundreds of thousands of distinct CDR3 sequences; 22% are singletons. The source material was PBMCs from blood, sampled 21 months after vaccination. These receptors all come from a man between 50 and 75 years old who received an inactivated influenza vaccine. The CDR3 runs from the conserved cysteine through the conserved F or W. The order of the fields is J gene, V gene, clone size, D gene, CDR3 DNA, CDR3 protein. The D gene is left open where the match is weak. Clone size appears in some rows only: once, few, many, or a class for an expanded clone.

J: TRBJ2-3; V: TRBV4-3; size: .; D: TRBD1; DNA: TGCGCCAGCAGCCCATCCGACAGGGTAGTGGCAGATACGCAGTATTTT; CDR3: CASSPSDRVVADTQYF
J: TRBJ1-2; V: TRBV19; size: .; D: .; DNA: TGTGCCAGTAACAAACAGGGAAGCGGGGGCTACACCTTC; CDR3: CASNKQGSGGYTF
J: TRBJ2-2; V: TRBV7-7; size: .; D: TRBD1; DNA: TGTGCTAGCAGCCCAGGACAGGGAGGACCCACCGGGGAGCTGTTTTTT; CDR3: CASSPGQGGPTGELFF
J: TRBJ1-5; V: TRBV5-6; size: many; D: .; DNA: TGTGCCAGCAGCCAAACGGCTCATAGCAATCAGCCCCAGCATTTT; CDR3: CASSQTAHSNQPQHF
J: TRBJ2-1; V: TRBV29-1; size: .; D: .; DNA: TGCAGCGCCCCCCTGGCCGGGAGCTCCTACAATGAGCAGTTCTTC; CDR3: CSAPLAGSSYNEQFF
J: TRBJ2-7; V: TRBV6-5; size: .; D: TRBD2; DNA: TGTGCCAGCAGTTACCCACCTACGGGACTAGCGGGATATGAGCAGTACTTC; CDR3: CASSYPPTGLAGYEQYF
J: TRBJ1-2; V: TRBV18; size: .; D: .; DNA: TGTGCCAGCTCACCAAGGGAGTTTAACTATGGCTACACCTTC; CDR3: CASSPREFNYGYTF
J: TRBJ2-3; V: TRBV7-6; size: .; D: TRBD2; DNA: TGTGCCAGCAGCTTGGCCCCTAGCGGGATTGGAGATACGCAGTATTTT; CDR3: CASSLAPSGIGDTQYF
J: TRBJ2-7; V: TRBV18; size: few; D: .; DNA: TGTGCCAGCTCCCCCTATTTGGACAGCTCCTACGAGCAGTACTTC; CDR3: CASSPYLDSSYEQYF
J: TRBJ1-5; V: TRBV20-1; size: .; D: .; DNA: TGCAGTGCTAGGGCAGGGCAACCACCCCGGGCCCAGCATTTT; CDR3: CSARAGQPPRAQHF
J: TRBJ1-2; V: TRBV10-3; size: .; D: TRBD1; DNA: TGTGCCACCCGGGGACAGGCCTACTATGGCTACACCTTC; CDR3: CATRGQAYYGYTF
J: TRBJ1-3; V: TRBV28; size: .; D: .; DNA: TGTGCCAGCAGGGGTCAGGGGATCTCGTCTGGAAACACCATATATTTT; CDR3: CASRGQGISSGNTIYF
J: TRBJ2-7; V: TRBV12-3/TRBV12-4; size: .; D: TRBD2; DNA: TGTGCCAGCAGTCCTTTAAAGCTTTTTCGGGGACTAGCGGGCTACGAGCAGTACTTC; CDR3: CASSPLKLFRGLAGYEQYF
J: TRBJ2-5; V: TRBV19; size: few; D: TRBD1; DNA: TGTGCCAGTAGAGAAGGGGGCAAAAAGACCCAGTACTTC; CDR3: CASREGGKKTQYF
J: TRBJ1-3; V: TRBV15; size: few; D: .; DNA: TGTGCCACCAGCCGGGGGAGTTCCTCTGGAAACACCATATATTTT; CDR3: CATSRGSSSGNTIYF
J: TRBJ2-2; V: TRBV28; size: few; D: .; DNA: TGTGCCAGCAGTCCGGGACATTCTGTCAACGGGGAGCTGTTTTTT; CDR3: CASSPGHSVNGELFF
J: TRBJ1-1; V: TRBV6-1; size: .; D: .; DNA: TGTGCCAGCAGGGGGAGAGATATCACTGAAGCTTTCTTT; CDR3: CASRGRDITEAFF
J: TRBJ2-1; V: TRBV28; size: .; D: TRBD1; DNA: TGTGCCAGCAGTCTACTCAGGGGGCCGTCCTACAATGAGCAGTTCTTC; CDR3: CASSLLRGPSYNEQFF
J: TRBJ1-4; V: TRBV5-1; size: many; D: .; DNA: TGCGCCAGCAGCTTGGGACGGACACGGGGCGAAAAACTGTTTTTT; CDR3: CASSLGRTRGEKLFF
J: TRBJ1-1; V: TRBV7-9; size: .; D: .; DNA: TGTGCCAGCAGCCCCCCCCCGTCGGGACTCCCGAACACTGAAGCTTTCTTT; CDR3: CASSPPPSGLPNTEAFF
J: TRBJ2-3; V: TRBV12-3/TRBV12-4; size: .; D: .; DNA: TGTGCCAGCAGCCAAACCGGGACCATCCCTTCCGGCACAGATACGCAGTATTTT; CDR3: CASSQTGTIPSGTDTQYF
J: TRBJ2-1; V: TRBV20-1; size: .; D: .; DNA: TGCAGTGCTAGAGATCCGACAAGGAGTGGGTTTGAGCAGTTCTTC; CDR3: CSARDPTRSGFEQFF
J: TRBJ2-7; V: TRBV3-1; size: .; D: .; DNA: TGTGCCAGCGGCCAAGATCGTTGGGATCGCTACGAGCAGTACTTC; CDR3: CASGQDRWDRYEQYF
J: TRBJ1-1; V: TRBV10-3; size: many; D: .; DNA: TGTGCCATCACCGACGAGGGGCGCCTCGAAGCTTTCTTT; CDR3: CAITDEGRLEAFF
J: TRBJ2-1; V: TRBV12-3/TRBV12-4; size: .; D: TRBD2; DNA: TGTGCCAGCAGACCGGGACTAGCGGGAATGGGTCCCTTTAATGAGCAGTTCTTC; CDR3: CASRPGLAGMGPFNEQFF
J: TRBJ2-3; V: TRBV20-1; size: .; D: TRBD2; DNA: TGCAGTGCTAGACTAGCGGGACCCGATACGCAGTATTTT; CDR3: CSARLAGPDTQYF
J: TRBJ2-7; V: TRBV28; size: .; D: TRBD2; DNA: TGTGCCAGCAGTTTCGGCGGGAGGGCCTACGAGCAGTACTTC; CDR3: CASSFGGRAYEQYF
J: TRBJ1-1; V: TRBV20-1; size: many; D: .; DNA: TGCAGTGCCCCGACGGGCGGTTTGGGGAACACTGAAGCTTTCTTT; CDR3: CSAPTGGLGNTEAFF
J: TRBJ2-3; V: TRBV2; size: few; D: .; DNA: TGTGCCAGCAGGGGGGAAGGGAACACAGATACGCAGTATTTT; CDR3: CASRGEGNTDTQYF
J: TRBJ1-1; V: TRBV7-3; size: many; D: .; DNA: TGTGCCAGCAGAGTCGGGCAGGGCGACACTGAAGCTTTCTTT; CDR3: CASRVGQGDTEAFF
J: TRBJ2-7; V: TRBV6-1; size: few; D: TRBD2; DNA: TGTGCCAGCAGTGATGGCGGGAGCTCCTACGAGCAGTACTTC; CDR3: CASSDGGSSYEQYF
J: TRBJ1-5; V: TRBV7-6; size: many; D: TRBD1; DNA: TGTGCCAGCAGCTTACGCGACAGGGGCAATCAGCCCCAGCATTTT; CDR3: CASSLRDRGNQPQHF
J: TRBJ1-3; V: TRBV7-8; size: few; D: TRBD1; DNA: TGTGCCAGCAGACGTAACCCGGGACAGATATCAAACACCATATATTTT; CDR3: CASRRNPGQISNTIYF
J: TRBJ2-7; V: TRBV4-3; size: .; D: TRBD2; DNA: TGCGCCAGCAGCCAAGAACTAGCGGGAGGGCGAGGCTCCTACGAGCAGTACTTC; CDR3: CASSQELAGGRGSYEQYF
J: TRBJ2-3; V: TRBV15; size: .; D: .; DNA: TGTGCCACCAGCAGAGACCCAACAGATACGCAGTATTTT; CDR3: CATSRDPTDTQYF
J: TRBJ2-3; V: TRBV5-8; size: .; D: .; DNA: TGTGCCAGCAGCTTGAGCCCCGGGATCCCAGATACGCAGTATTTT; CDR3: CASSLSPGIPDTQYF
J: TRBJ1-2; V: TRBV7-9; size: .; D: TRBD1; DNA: TGTGCCAGCAGCCTCGGACAGGGGGATCATGGCTACACCTTC; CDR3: CASSLGQGDHGYTF
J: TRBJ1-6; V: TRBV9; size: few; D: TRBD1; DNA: TGTGCCAGCAGCGTAGCCGACAGGGGGTCTGGTAATTCACCCCTCCACTTT; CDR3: CASSVADRGSGNSPLHF
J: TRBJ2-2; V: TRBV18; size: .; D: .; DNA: TGTGCCAGCTCACCAATGGGCGCATTACACACCGGGGAGCTGTTTTTT; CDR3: CASSPMGALHTGELFF
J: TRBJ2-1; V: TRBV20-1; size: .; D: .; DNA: TGCAGTGCTGAGGGAACCAAAACCCTCAATGAGCAGTTCTTC; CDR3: CSAEGTKTLNEQFF
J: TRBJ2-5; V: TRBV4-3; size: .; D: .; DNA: TGCGCCAGCAGCCAAGAAATAGCAGTGACCCAGTACTTC; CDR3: CASSQEIAVTQYF
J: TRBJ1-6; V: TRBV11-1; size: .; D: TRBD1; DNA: TGTGCCAGCAGCCTGGACAGGGCCTCGAGCTCCTATAATTCACGCCTCCACTTT; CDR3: CASSLDRASSSYNSRLHF
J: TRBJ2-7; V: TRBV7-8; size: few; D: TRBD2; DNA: TGTGCCAGCAGCTCTCCTGGCGGGAGGGCCCCCTACGAGCAGTACTTC; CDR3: CASSSPGGRAPYEQYF
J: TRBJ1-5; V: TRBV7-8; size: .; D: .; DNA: TGTGCCAGCAGCCTACAATACAGGGTTACCGTAGCCAATCAGCCCCAGCATTTT; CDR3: CASSLQYRVTVANQPQHF
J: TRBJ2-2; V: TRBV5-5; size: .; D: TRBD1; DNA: TGTGCCAGTCGGACAGGGGGCATGGCCGGGGAGCTGTTTTTT; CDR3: CASRTGGMAGELFF
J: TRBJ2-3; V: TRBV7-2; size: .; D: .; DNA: TGTGCCAGCAGCTTCCCCTACACAGATACGCAGTATTTT; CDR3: CASSFPYTDTQYF
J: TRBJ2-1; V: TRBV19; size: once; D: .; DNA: TGTGCCAGTAGTATAGTTTTCGCCTCCTTAACTAGGAATGAGCAGTTCTTC; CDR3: CASSIVFASLTRNEQFF
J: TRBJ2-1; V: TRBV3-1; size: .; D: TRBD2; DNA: TGTGCCAGCAGCGCCCGACTAGCGGGGGACAATGAGCAGTTCTTC; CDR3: CASSARLAGDNEQFF
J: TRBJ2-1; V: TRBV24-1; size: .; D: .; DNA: TGTGCCACCAGTGATACACCCCGCTGGCTCCTCTACAATGAGCAGTTCTTC; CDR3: CATSDTPRWLLYNEQFF